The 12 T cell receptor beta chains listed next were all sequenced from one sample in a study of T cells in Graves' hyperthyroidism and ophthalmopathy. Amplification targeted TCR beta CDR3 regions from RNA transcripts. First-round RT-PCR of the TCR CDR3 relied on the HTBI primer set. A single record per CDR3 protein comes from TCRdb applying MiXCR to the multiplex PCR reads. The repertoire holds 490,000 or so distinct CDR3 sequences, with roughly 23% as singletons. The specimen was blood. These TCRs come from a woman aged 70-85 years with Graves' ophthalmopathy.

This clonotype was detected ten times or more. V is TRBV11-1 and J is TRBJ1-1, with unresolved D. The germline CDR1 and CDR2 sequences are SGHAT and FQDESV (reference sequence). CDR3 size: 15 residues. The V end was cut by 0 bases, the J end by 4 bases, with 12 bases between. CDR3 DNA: TGTGCCAGCAGCTTAGCCCCGGTGACCGGCACTGAAGCTTTCTTT. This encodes CASSLAPVTGTEAFF. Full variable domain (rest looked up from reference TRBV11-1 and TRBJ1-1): EAEVAQSPRYKITEKSQAVAFWCDPISGHATLYWYRQILGQGPELLVQFQDESVVDDSQLPKDRFSAERLKGVDSTLKIQPAELGDSAMYLCASSLAPVTGTEAFFGQGTRLTVV.

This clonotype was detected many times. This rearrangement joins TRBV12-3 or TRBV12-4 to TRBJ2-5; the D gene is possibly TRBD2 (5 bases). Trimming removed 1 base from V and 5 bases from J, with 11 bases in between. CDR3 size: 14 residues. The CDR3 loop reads CASSLVGREETQYF. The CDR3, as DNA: TGTGCCAGCAGTTTAGTAGGGAGAGAGGAGACCCAGTACTTC.

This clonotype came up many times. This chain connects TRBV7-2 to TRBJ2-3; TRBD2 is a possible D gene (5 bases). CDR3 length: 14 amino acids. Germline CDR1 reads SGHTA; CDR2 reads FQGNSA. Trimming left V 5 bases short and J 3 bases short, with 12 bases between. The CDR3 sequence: CASSLDGGTDTQYF. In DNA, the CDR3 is TGTGCCAGCAGCCTGGACGGAGGTACAGATACGCAGTATTTT.

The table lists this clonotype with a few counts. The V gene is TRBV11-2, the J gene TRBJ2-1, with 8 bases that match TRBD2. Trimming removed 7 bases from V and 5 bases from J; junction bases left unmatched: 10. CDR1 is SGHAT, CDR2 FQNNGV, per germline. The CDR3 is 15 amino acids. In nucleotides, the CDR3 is TGTGCCAGCACCCCTGGGGTAGCGGGGAACAATGAGCAGTTCTTC. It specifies CASTPGVAGNNEQFF.

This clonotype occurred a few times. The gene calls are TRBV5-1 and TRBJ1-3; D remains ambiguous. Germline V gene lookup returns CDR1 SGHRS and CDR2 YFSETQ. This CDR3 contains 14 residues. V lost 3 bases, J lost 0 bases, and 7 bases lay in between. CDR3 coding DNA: TGCGCCAGCAGCTCCGGGCACTCTGGAAACACCATATATTTT. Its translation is CASSSGHSGNTIYF.

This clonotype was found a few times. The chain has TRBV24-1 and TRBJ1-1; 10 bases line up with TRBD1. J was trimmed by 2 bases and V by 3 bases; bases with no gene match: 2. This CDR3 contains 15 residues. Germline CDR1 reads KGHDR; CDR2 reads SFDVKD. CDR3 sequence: CATSDRTGGNTEAFF. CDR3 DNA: TGTGCCACCAGTGATCGGACAGGGGGTAACACTGAAGCTTTCTTT.

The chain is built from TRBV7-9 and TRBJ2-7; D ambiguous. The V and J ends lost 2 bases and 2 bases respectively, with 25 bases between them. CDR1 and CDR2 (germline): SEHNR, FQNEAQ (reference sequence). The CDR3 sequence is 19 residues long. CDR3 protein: CASSLPSKLGQTLTYEQYF. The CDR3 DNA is TGTGCCAGCAGCTTACCCTCCAAGTTAGGGCAGACTTTAACCTACGAGCAGTACTTC. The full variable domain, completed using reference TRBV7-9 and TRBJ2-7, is DTGVSQNPRHKITKRGQNVTFRCDPISEHNRLYWYRQTLGQGPEFLTYFQNEAQLEKSRLLSDRFSAERPKGSFSTLEIQRTEQGDSAMYLCASSLPSKLGQTLTYEQYFGPGTRLTVT.

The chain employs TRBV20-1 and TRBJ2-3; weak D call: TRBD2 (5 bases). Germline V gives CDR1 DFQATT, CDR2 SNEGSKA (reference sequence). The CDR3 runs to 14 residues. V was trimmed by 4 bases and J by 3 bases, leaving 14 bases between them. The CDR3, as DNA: TGCAGTGCTACCCACGGGGTCTGGACAGATACGCAGTATTTT. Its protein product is CSATHGVWTDTQYF.

The CDR3 region is CASRQGRGVRSYEQYF. The CDR3 region has the DNA TGTGCCAGCAGGCAGGGGCGCGGGGTCCGAAGCTACGAGCAGTACTTC. The chain recombines TRBV7-2 with TRBJ2-7; tentatively, D is TRBD1 or TRBD2 (6 bases each). This CDR3 has 16 residues. The V gene's germline CDR1 is SGHTA and CDR2 FQGNSA. Trimming took off 6 bases at V and 3 bases at J, with 21 bases between the two ends.

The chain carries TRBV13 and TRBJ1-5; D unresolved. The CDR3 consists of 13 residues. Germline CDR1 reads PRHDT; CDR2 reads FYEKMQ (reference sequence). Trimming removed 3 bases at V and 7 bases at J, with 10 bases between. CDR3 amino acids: CASSFSELQPQHF. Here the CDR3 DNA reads TGTGCCAGCAGCTTCTCGGAATTGCAGCCCCAGCATTTT.

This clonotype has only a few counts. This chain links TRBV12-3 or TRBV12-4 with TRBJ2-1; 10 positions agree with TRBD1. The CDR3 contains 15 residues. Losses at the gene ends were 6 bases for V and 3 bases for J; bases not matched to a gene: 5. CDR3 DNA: TGTGCCAGCAGCGGGGACAGGGGAAACTACAATGAGCAGTTCTTC. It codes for CASSGDRGNYNEQFF.

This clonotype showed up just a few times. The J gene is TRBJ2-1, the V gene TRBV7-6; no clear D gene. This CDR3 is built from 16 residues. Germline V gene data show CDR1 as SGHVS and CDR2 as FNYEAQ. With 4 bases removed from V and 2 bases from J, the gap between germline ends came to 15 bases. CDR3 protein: CASSSWVAGAYNEQFF. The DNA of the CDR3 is TGTGCCAGCAGCTCTTGGGTAGCCGGAGCCTACAATGAGCAGTTCTTC.